The 31 T cell receptor beta chains below were found in one sample sequenced in a study of T-cell reconstitution after alpha-beta-depleted transplantation in children. Study-wide results and limits: From newly produced T cells came most of the T-cell counts and diversity one year after transplant.

No antigens are known for them. Unique molecular identifiers tagged the TCRbeta library. Each CDR3 protein is one row after TCRdb ran MiXCR on the PCR reads. The data contain around 270,000 distinct CDR3 sequences, roughly 8.2% of them singletons. The sample was peripheral blood, taken 360 days after TCRalphabeta/CD19-depleted stem cell transplant. The receptors originated from a female patient between 2 and 10 years old who had a stem cell transplant for Fanconi anemia, so the T cells may come from the graft donor.

This chain joins TRBV4-3 and TRBJ2-2; either TRBD1 or TRBD2 may supply D (5 bases each). CDR3 length: 12 residues. The germline V gene encodes CDR1 LGHNA and CDR2 YSLEER. Between the trimmed V and J ends, which lost 8 bases and 4 bases, there was a span of 8 bases. CDR3 sequence (DNA): TGCGCCAGCCTGGGGGTCACCGGGGAGCTGTTTTTT. Its translation is CASLGVTGELFF.

This clonotype was seen more than once but under ten times. The V call is TRBV4-3, the J call TRBJ2-7; D is possibly TRBD1 or TRBD2 (5 bases each). Trimming shortened V by 0 bases and J by 3 bases, and 15 bases separated the two germline ends. The germline gives CDR1 LGHNA, CDR2 YSLEER. This CDR3 comprises 16 residues. CDR3 sequence: CASSQDLGRIHYEQYF. The CDR3 coding sequence is TGCGCCAGCAGCCAAGATTTGGGACGGATACACTACGAGCAGTACTTC.

This chain links TRBV19 with TRBJ2-2; tentative D call: TRBD1 (6 bases). The CDR3 covers 14 residues. Germline lookup yields CDR1 LNHDA and CDR2 SQIVND (reference sequence). The ends were cut back, 4 bases at V and 2 bases at J, with 8 bases in the middle. The CDR3 region has the DNA TGTGCCAGTAGTAAGGGACACAACACCGGGGAGCTGTTTTTT. Protein product: CASSKGHNTGELFF.

This clonotype was seen repeatedly, ten times or more. V and J are TRBV15 and TRBJ2-5; D may be TRBD1 or TRBD2 (6 bases each). With 5 bases removed from V and 5 bases from J, the gap between germline ends came to 15 bases. Germline CDR1 is LNHNV and CDR2 is YYDKDF (reference sequence). The CDR3 totals 14 residues. For the CDR3, the DNA is TGTGCCACCAGCCGGAATGGGGGGCAGGAGACCCAGTACTTC. Amino acid sequence: CATSRNGGQETQYF.

This clonotype was counted at least ten times. This chain joins TRBV20-1 and TRBJ2-7; the D gene is possibly TRBD2 (6 bases). This CDR3 contains 18 residues. CDR1 DFQATT and CDR2 SNEGSKA come from the germline V gene (reference sequence). Deletions cut 1 base from V and 2 bases from J, with 24 bases between. Written as DNA, the CDR3 is TGCAGTGCTAGAGGGAGGACGGAGGGGCCCCTTACGACCTACGAGCAGTACGTC. It codes for CSARGRTEGPLTTYEQYV.

This clonotype appeared a few times. The DNA of the CDR3 is TGTGCCACCAGCCGATGGCGGGGTCAAGAGACCCAGTACTTC. This codes for CATSRWRGQETQYF. The chain is built from TRBV6-1 and TRBJ2-5, with D possibly TRBD2 on 6 matching bases. V was cut by 10 bases and J by 2 bases, with 17 bases left in between. The CDR3 is 14 residues long. Germline CDR1 reads MNHNS; CDR2 reads SASEGT.

This clonotype was picked up a small number of times. J is TRBJ2-3 and V is TRBV7-2; the match to TRBD2 covers 8 bases. CDR1 and CDR2 from the germline V gene are SGHTA and FQGNSA. The CDR3 extends over 16 amino acids. V gave up 4 bases and J gave up 1 base; unmatched junction bases: 7. Here the CDR3 DNA reads TGTGCCAGCAGCTCTCCGCGGGGGGCGGGCACAGATACGCAGTATTTT. Amino acid sequence: CASSSPRGAGTDTQYF.

This clonotype was counted only a few times. This chain joins TRBV28 and TRBJ2-1, with TRBD1 identical over 8 bases. The germline CDR1 and CDR2 sequences are MDHEN and SYDVKM. CDR3 length: 14 amino acids. The V gene end was trimmed by 3 bases and the J gene end by 7 bases; junction bases not matched to a gene: 5. The CDR3 DNA is TGTGCCAGCAGTTTCAGGGGGCAGTGGAATGAGCAGTTCTTC. Residues: CASSFRGQWNEQFF.

The genes are TRBV7-9 and TRBJ2-2; the match to TRBD1 covers 8 bases. The J segment lost 7 bases and the V segment lost 5 bases, leaving 6 bases of the junction unmatched. This CDR3 has 14 amino acids. Per the germline V gene, CDR1 is SEHNR and CDR2 is FQNEAQ (reference sequence). CDR3 nucleotides: TGTGCCAGCAGCCCCGACAGGGGAGGCGGGGAGCTGTTTTTT. Translating gives CASSPDRGGGELFF.

This clonotype occurred many times. CDR3 residues: CASSSLMWGAKTSGNSKFPYEQYF. In DNA, the CDR3 is TGTGCCAGCAGCTCCTTAATGTGGGGGGCCAAAACTAGCGGGAATTCAAAGTTTCCCTACGAGCAGTACTTC. V and J are TRBV7-1 and TRBJ2-7, with 10 bases lining up with TRBD2. TRBV7-1 is filed as an ORF, its function uncertain. With V trimmed by 3 bases and J by 2 bases, 31 bases remained unmatched. The CDR3 sequence is 24 residues long.

This clonotype was detected ten times or more. The chain combines TRBV7-8 with TRBJ1-6; 7 bases are shared with TRBD1. Germline CDR1 and CDR2: SGHVS and FQNEAQ. Trimming cost V 5 bases and J 7 bases; bases outside gene matches: 5. This CDR3 has 14 residues. Here the CDR3 reads CASSLGQSNSPLHF. The DNA for the CDR3 is TGTGCCAGCAGCCTGGGACAGTCCAATTCACCCCTCCACTTT.

The chain links TRBV20-1 to TRBJ1-2; D is unclear. The CDR3 has 13 residues. Germline V gene sequence: CDR1 DFQATT, CDR2 SNEGSKA (reference sequence). Deletions cut 0 bases from V and 0 bases from J, with 5 bases between. The CDR3 protein is CSARDLANYGYTF. The CDR3 bases are TGCAGTGCTAGAGATTTGGCTAACTATGGCTACACCTTC.

This clonotype was detected a few times. The rearrangement uses TRBV3-1 and TRBJ1-5; no clear D. From germline, CDR1 is LGHDT and CDR2 YNNKEL (reference sequence). V lost 0 bases to trimming and J lost 6 bases, with 15 bases between them. This CDR3 has 16 amino acids. The CDR3 bases are TGTGCCAGCAGCCAAGATTTGGGAGGGTTGGGTCAGCCCCAGCATTTT. As protein: CASSQDLGGLGQPQHF.

There are a few counts of this clonotype. The CDR3 bases are TGTGCCAGCAGCCAGGGGGCTGTAGAGACCCAGTACTTC. Translating it yields CASSQGAVETQYF. The rearrangement joins TRBV3-1 to TRBJ2-5; D possibly corresponds to TRBD1 (6 bases). V was pared by 3 bases and J by 4 bases, with 9 bases between. The germline V gene encodes CDR1 LGHDT and CDR2 YNNKEL (reference sequence). This CDR3 is 13 amino acids long.

This clonotype was found many times. V is TRBV20-1 and J is TRBJ2-1; TRBD1 matches at 7 bases. Germline V CDR1 and CDR2: DFQATT, SNEGSKA (reference sequence). The CDR3 is 14 residues long. The V gene end was trimmed by 5 bases and the J gene end by 4 bases; junction bases not matched to a gene: 8. The CDR3 coding sequence is TGCAGTGCTCGCCGACAGGGCGCATACAATGAGCAGTTCTTC. Translating it yields CSARRQGAYNEQFF.

Ten or more counts support this clonotype. The J gene is TRBJ2-5, the V gene TRBV5-1, with 7 bases matching TRBD2. Germline V gene data show CDR1 as SGHRS and CDR2 as YFSETQ. The V segment lost 4 bases and the J segment 2 bases; nucleotides outside the gene matches: 11. The CDR3 extends over 16 amino acids. CDR3: CASSPLATTLQETQYF. CDR3 sequence (DNA): TGCGCCAGCAGCCCACTAGCGACTACTCTTCAAGAGACCCAGTACTTC.

Only a few counts were recorded for this clonotype. One end of the junction fails to match germline, which may point to a read error. Here the CDR3 reads CASSPRGQLTNNSPLHF. CDR3 sequence (DNA): TGTGCCAGCTCGCCACGCGGACAGCTAACTAATAATTCACCCCTCCACTTT. V and J are TRBV18 and TRBJ1-6; perhaps TRBD1 as D (6 bases). Germline-derived CDR1 and CDR2 are KGHSH and LQKENI. The CDR3 covers 17 residues.

This clonotype was counted only a few times. The genes are TRBV6-1 and TRBJ1-2, with 7 bases fitting TRBD1. The V gene's germline CDR1 is MNHNS and CDR2 SASEGT. The CDR3 sequence is 12 residues long. Germline trimming cut 6 bases from V and 8 bases from J; bases unmatched to any gene: 6. CDR3 coding DNA: TGTGCCAGCAGAGAGACAGGGAGGGGCTACACCTTC. It yields the protein CASRETGRGYTF.

This clonotype was picked up many times. Compared with germline, one end of the junction differs, possibly owing to a read error. V and J are TRBV6-5 and TRBJ2-2; TRBD2 matches 14 bases. The CDR3 is 14 amino acids. Per the germline V gene, CDR1 is MNHEY and CDR2 is SVGAGI. CDR3 region: CGTSGGSNTGELFF. The CDR3 DNA sequence: TGCGGGACTAGCGGGGGTTCGAACACCGGGGAGCTGTTTTTT.

The chain employs TRBV6-1 and TRBJ2-6; 11 nucleotides line up with TRBD1. Germline V gene lookup returns CDR1 MNHNS and CDR2 SASEGT. The CDR3 runs 16 residues. Trimming cost V 6 bases and J 4 bases; bases outside gene matches: 5. CDR3 region: CASSGTGGLGANVLTF. CDR3 DNA: TGTGCCAGCAGCGGGACAGGGGGGCTAGGGGCCAACGTCCTGACTTTC.

In its sample, this clonotype was seen a few times. J is TRBJ2-7 and V is TRBV4-2, with D uncertain. Germline V gives CDR1 LGHNA, CDR2 YNFKEQ. V shed 0 bases and J shed 7 bases, with 7 bases lying between them. The length of the CDR3 is 12 residues. The CDR3 spells CASSQDNWEQYF. CDR3 coding DNA: TGTGCCAGCAGCCAAGATAATTGGGAGCAGTACTTC.

This chain uses TRBV28 with TRBJ2-5; 7 nucleotides agree with TRBD1. The CDR3 runs to 16 residues. Per germline, CDR1 MDHEN and CDR2 SYDVKM. V shed 1 base and J 2 bases; nucleotides not matched to a gene: 7. In nucleotides, the CDR3 is TGTGCCAGCAGTTTATTGGGACAGTCGGGACAAGAGACCCAGTACTTC. Protein product: CASSLLGQSGQETQYF.

Many counts were recorded for this clonotype. The chain uses TRBV7-2 and TRBJ2-7; TRBD2 matches at 9 bases. The V gene's germline CDR1 is SGHTA and CDR2 FQGNSA. With V trimmed by 3 bases and J by 3 bases, 12 bases remained unmatched. The length of the CDR3 is 17 residues. The CDR3 is CASSLRGGPLHGYEQYF. CDR3 DNA: TGTGCCAGCAGCTTGCGGGGGGGGCCCCTGCATGGCTACGAGCAGTACTTC.

This clonotype was counted at least ten times. CDR3 region: CASRFSTTSPVTGELFF. As DNA, the CDR3 is TGTGCCAGCAGGTTTTCGACGACTAGCCCTGTAACCGGGGAGCTGTTTTTT. The chain joins TRBV2 to TRBJ2-2; 7 nucleotides agree with TRBD2. J gave up 5 bases and V 6 bases, and 15 bases lay outside the gene matches. Germline CDR1 is SNHLY and CDR2 is FYNNEI. CDR3 length: 17 amino acids.

This clonotype came up a few times. The rearrangement joins TRBV25-1 to TRBJ1-3; tentatively, D is TRBD1 (5 bases). Trimming stripped 4 bases from V and 0 bases from J, with 16 bases between. Germline lookup yields CDR1 MGHDK and CDR2 SYGVNS. The CDR3 is 17 amino acids. CDR3 in amino acids: CASSGEPGTVSGNTIYF. In DNA form, the CDR3 reads TGTGCCAGCAGTGGAGAGCCGGGGACGGTCTCTGGAAACACCATATATTTT.

This clonotype was observed many times. V usage is TRBV18 and J usage is TRBJ2-1, with TRBD2 identical over 9 bases. The CDR3 runs 15 residues. Germline CDR1 and CDR2: KGHSH and LQKENI. With V trimmed by 8 bases and J by 6 bases, 11 bases remained unmatched. The CDR3 region has the DNA TGTGCCAGCAGCCCCCCGGGACTAGCAGGCAATGAGCAGTTCTTC. Protein product: CASSPPGLAGNEQFF.

This clonotype was recorded many times. The chain links TRBV3-1 to TRBJ1-1, with a tentative D call TRBD1 (5 bases). CDR1 and CDR2 from the germline V gene are LGHDT and YNNKEL (reference sequence). The CDR3 runs to 17 residues. V was shortened by 0 bases and J by 2 bases, with 16 bases between the two germline ends. The CDR3 nucleotides are TGTGCCAGCAGCCAAGACCCCAGGGCCGCACCCAACACTGAAGCTTTCTTT. It codes for CASSQDPRAAPNTEAFF.

The chain uses TRBV27 and TRBJ2-7; either TRBD1 or TRBD2 may supply D (5 bases each). Germline values: CDR1 MNHEY, CDR2 SMNVEV (reference sequence). V lost 0 bases and J 1 base, leaving 10 bases between the germline ends. This CDR3 has 15 residues. CDR3 nucleotides: TGTGCCAGCAGTTTATCGAGGGGAGAATCCTACGAGCAGTACTTC. Encoded protein: CASSLSRGESYEQYF.

At least ten counts were recorded for this clonotype. The J gene is TRBJ2-1, the V gene TRBV20-1, with a possible D match to TRBD2 (6 bases). The V and J ends lost 3 bases and 5 bases respectively, with 11 bases between them. The CDR3 loop spans 13 amino acids. Looked up from germline, CDR1 is DFQATT and CDR2 is SNEGSKA (reference sequence). For the CDR3, the DNA is TGCAGTGCTAGGTTGGGGAGGCACAATGAGCAGTTCTTC. As protein: CSARLGRHNEQFF.

This clonotype was seen repeatedly, ten times or more. The rearrangement uses TRBV27 and TRBJ2-7, with 11 positions matching TRBD2. V shed 1 base, J shed 1 base, and the junction held 6 bases outside the gene matches. Germline loops: CDR1 MNHEY, CDR2 SMNVEV (reference sequence). The CDR3 is 17 amino acids. The CDR3 coding sequence is TGTGCCAGCAGTTTATTATCCGGGACTAGCGGATCCTACGAGCAGTACTTC. Its protein product is CASSLLSGTSGSYEQYF.

This clonotype was found a few times. The rearrangement uses TRBV10-2 and TRBJ1-5; TRBD1 might be the D (6 bases). V lost 3 bases and J lost 5, with 11 bases in between. Germline CDR1 WSHSY, CDR2 SAAADI. The CDR3 length is 14 residues. CDR3 nucleotide sequence: TGCGCCAGCAGTGAATTGTGGACAGATCAGCCCCAGCATTTT. This codes for CASSELWTDQPQHF.